The clone carrying this TCR beta chain was observed a few times. Its antigen is unknown. The CDR3 loop spans 14 amino acids. Trimming cost V 1 base and J 3 bases, with 10 bases left between them. These data come from a study of post-analysis software for immune sequencing data. Study-level background: Some patients lacked subtype; others had relapsing-remitting, secondary progressive or progressive-relapsing disease.

Study conclusions and caveats: When compared against controls, multiple sclerosis patients showed significantly lower normalized Chao1 diversity. By F measure, strong co-clustering occurred among samples prepared in the same batch. The five TRBV segments detected at higher frequency in patients than in controls included TRBV5-6, TRBV5-1 and TRBV20-1.

Unique molecular identifiers tagged the TCR beta cDNA libraries. Approximately 0.5 million cDNA molecules were recovered from an input of 1 to 10 million T cells. TCRdb ran MiXCR on the PCR reads and lists one entry per CDR3 protein. The sample lists 650,000 to 850,000 distinct CDR3 sequences; about 50% were seen once. Sequencing input: blood. This receptor was obtained from a girl aged 10-17 years with multiple sclerosis. V gene TRBV12-3 or TRBV12-4 combines with J gene TRBJ2-7; possibly TRBD1 or TRBD2 for D (5 bases each). The CDR3 sequence is CASSLGDGVYEQYF. CDR3 in DNA: TGTGCCAGCAGTTTAGGGGACGGTGTCTACGAGCAGTACTTC.